This T cell receptor beta chain was captured by sequencing in a study of blood T cell repertoires in COVID-19. Study context: COVID-19 samples collected from the United States, Italy and Spain covered acute and convalescent phases. PBMCs, B-cell-depleted T cells, or T cells were the source of the cDNA or gDNA that made up the material.

This CDR3 is 14 amino acids long. Trimming removed 4 bases from V and 8 bases from J; junction bases left unmatched: 5. Germline V gives CDR1 MNHEY, CDR2 SVGAGI. Only in-frame clones appear in the TCRdb table, and some are missing; sequencing was by immunoSEQ multiplex PCR. Counted here are under 300,000 clones, around 91% occurring once; the ten biggest clones make up roughly 2%. Source material: peripheral blood. This chain joins TRBV6-5 and TRBJ1-6, with TRBD1 matching 7 bases. This TCR came from a woman in her sixties with COVID-19, enrolled during active disease. The DNA of the CDR3 is TGTGCCAGCAGTTCTACAGGGGATTATTCACCCCTCCACTTT. Protein: CASSSTGDYSPLHF.